Listed here are 3 T cell receptor beta chains from one sample, sequenced in a study of T cells in Graves' hyperthyroidism and ophthalmopathy (dated by TCRdb to 2018 to 2020). Libraries were constructed by multiplex PCR. Sequencing instrument: Illumina HiSeq 2000. Amplification of TCR beta CDR3 regions was carried out from RNA transcripts. For the first round of RT-PCR on the TCR CDR3, the HTBI primer set was used together with the Qiagen OneStep RT-PCR kit. Using fastp at Q25 and MiXCR, TCRdb reprocessed the public reads and kept productive beta chains. Every CDR3 protein is listed once, alongside the most common genes and DNA of its rows. For this sample there are roughly 530,000 distinct CDR3 sequences; 15% to 20% appear just once. The biggest ten clones account for 17% of the sample. Material for sequencing was blood. These receptors were taken from a woman aged 18-35 years with Graves' ophthalmopathy.

The genes are TRBV30 and TRBJ1-2; possible D gene TRBD1, 6 bases. The germline gives CDR1 GTSNPN, CDR2 SVGIG (reference sequence). Trimming removed 7 bases from V and 4 bases from J, with 19 bases in between. This CDR3 contains 14 residues. In DNA form, the CDR3 reads TGTGCCTCACAGGGACCGGGCTCGAGCTATGGCTACACCTTC. This gives the protein CASQGPGSSYGYTF.

This clonotype was recorded at least ten times. V is TRBV12-3 or TRBV12-4 and J is TRBJ2-3, with D perhaps TRBD2 (5 bases). This CDR3 has 15 residues. V dropped 3 bases and J dropped 4 bases, with 14 bases sitting between them. In DNA, the CDR3 is TGTGCCAGCAGTTTTGTCGGGGTGCACCCAGATACGCAGTATTTT. Translation gives CASSFVGVHPDTQYF.

There are many counts of this clonotype. The chain uses TRBV28 and TRBJ2-3; 12 bases fit TRBD2. V was pared by 2 bases and J by 6 bases, with 9 bases of the junction left unmatched. The germline V gene has CDR1 MDHEN and CDR2 SYDVKM. CDR3 length: 17 residues. The CDR3 nucleotides read TGTGCCAGCAGTTTACTTCTAGCGGGAGGGGCCAGGGATACGCAGTATTTT. Its translation: CASSLLLAGGARDTQYF.